Included here is one T cell receptor (beta chain) sequence, with context. No antigen is known for it. This sample is drawn from a study of shared clonotypes between healthy human individuals. Study-wide results and limits: It was only blood that was sampled, and tissue repertoires likely differ. An expected dependence of interdonor clonotype sharing on sequencing depth was noted.

Here immunoSEQ multiplex PCR was the method, and the copy in TCRdb shows in-frame clones only, minus some. There are 660,000 or so clones in the sample; approximately 96% occur only once, and 0.11% lies in the top ten. Naive CD8 cells comprised CD45RO-negative, CCR7-positively selected cells, excluding terminally differentiated effector memory CD45RA+ cells. Healthy and HIV-negative, the adult donors had no recent acute infections or vaccinations. Adults of Caucasian background living in Nashville, Tennessee made up all donors. Germline assignment: CDR1 LNHNV and CDR2 YYDKDF (reference sequence). The V and J ends lost 0 bases and 8 bases, in that order; junction bases with no gene match: 10. The CDR3 sequence is 17 residues long.

The chain is built from TRBV15 and TRBJ2-1; TRBD2 matches at 10 bases. This receptor was obtained from a woman under 40 in good health. The sample taken for sequencing was naive CD8+ T cells sorted from blood. The CDR3 nucleotides are TGTGCCACCAGCAGAGATCTCGGGTCTAGCGGGAGAGATGAGCAGTTCTTC. This encodes CATSRDLGSSGRDEQFF.